Following are 9 T cell receptor beta chains from one sample sequenced in a study of a mutant IDH1 vaccine in newly diagnosed glioma. The time point is: week 35, safety follow-up. Every vaccination contained 300 ug of the mutant IDH1 20-mer peptide and was paired with topical imiquimod. Sequencing was performed with immunoSEQ multiplex PCR; in TCRdb, only in-frame clones are kept and a portion is missing. The repertoire holds 45,000 or so clones, with more than 75% as singletons. Their antigens are not known. The source was PBMCs, collected from a glioma patient whose treatment included an IDH1 peptide vaccine. The origin of the receptors is a woman in her thirties or forties with glioma.

CDR3 sequence: CASSEVGTPQPQHF. The DNA for the CDR3 is TGTGCCAGCAGTGAAGTGGGGACCCCTCAGCCCCAGCATTTT. The V call is TRBV6-1, the J call TRBJ1-5, with D possibly TRBD1 on 5 matching bases. Per germline, CDR1 MNHNS and CDR2 SASEGT. Between the trimmed V and J ends, which lost 1 base and 6 bases, there was a span of 10 bases. The CDR3 is made up of 14 amino acids.

V usage is TRBV15 and J usage is TRBJ2-7; the match to TRBD2 covers 9 bases. CDR3 size: 15 residues. After removal of 3 bases from V and 2 bases from J, the junction contained 5 bases not matched to a gene. Germline V gene lookup returns CDR1 LNHNV and CDR2 YYDKDF (reference sequence). The CDR3, as DNA: TGTGCCACCAGCAGGGGCGGGAGGGGCCCCTACGAGCAGTACTTC. Protein sequence: CATSRGGRGPYEQYF.

V gene TRBV2 combines with J gene TRBJ1-1; 7 nucleotides agree with TRBD1. Germline trimming cut 8 bases from V and 1 base from J; bases unmatched to any gene: 7. The germline CDR1 and CDR2 sequences are SNHLY and FYNNEI. This CDR3 is 14 amino acids long. The chain's CDR3 is CASGQDSGNTEAFF. CDR3 nucleotides: TGTGCCAGCGGACAGGACTCTGGGAACACTGAAGCTTTCTTT.

V usage is TRBV7-9 and J usage is TRBJ2-7; D is possibly TRBD1 or TRBD2 (5 bases each). This CDR3 spans 11 amino acids. The V end was cut by 5 bases, the J end by 7 bases, with 9 bases between. Germline-derived CDR1 and CDR2 are SEHNR and FQNEAQ (reference sequence). CDR3 coding DNA: TGTGCCAGCAGCCGGGACGAAGAGCAGTACTTC. Its translation: CASSRDEEQYF. The full variable domain, with the rest looked up from reference TRBV7-9 and TRBJ2-7, is DTGVSQNPRHKITKRGQNVTFRCDPISEHNRLYWYRQTLGQGPEFLTYFQNEAQLEKSRLLSDRFSAERPKGSFSTLEIQRTEQGDSAMYLCASSRDEEQYFGPGTRLTVT.

This clone was observed a single time. The V call is TRBV30, the J call TRBJ2-6, with D tentatively TRBD1 or TRBD2 (5 bases each). The germline CDR1 and CDR2 sequences are GTSNPN and SVGIG (reference sequence). The CDR3 length is 13 residues. V dropped 8 bases and J dropped 4 bases, with 12 bases sitting between them. Written as DNA, the CDR3 is TGTGCCGCAGGGACCGGGGGGGCCAACGTCCTGACTTTC. Its translation: CAAGTGGANVLTF. The complete variable domain, with remaining parts taken from reference TRBV30 and TRBJ2-6, reads SQTIHQWPATLVQPVGSPLSLECTVEGTSNPNLYWYRQAAGRGLQLLFYSVGIGQISSEVPQNLSASRPQDRQFILSSKKLLLSDSGFYLCAAGTGGANVLTFGAGSRLTVL.

Here the CDR3 reads CASSLGSGGDVVQETQYF. CDR3 coding DNA: TGTGCCAGCAGCTTGGGTTCAGGGGGCGACGTGGTCCAAGAGACCCAGTACTTC. V is TRBV5-5 and J is TRBJ2-5; TRBD1 aligns across 8 bases. V shed 0 bases, J shed 1 base, and the junction held 11 bases outside the gene matches. The germline V gene has CDR1 SGHKS and CDR2 YYEKEE (reference sequence). This CDR3 contains 18 residues.

The rearrangement uses TRBV9 and TRBJ2-3, with 8 nucleotides matching TRBD2. Germline CDR1 is SGDLS and CDR2 is YYNGEE. The CDR3 is 18 residues long. The V gene end was trimmed by 0 bases and the J gene end by 2 bases; junction bases not matched to a gene: 11. In DNA form, the CDR3 reads TGTGCCAGCAGCGTAGAGTTCCGGCGGGGGGACCTCACAGATACGCAGTATTTT. Its translation is CASSVEFRRGDLTDTQYF.

The chain joins TRBV30 to TRBJ2-1; D remains ambiguous. From germline, CDR1 is GTSNPN and CDR2 SVGIG (reference sequence). The CDR3 sequence is 17 residues long. The V gene lost 3 bases and the J gene lost 0 bases, with 18 bases spanning the gap. The CDR3 region is CAWSPIRLAFSYNEQFF. CDR3 DNA sequence: TGTGCCTGGAGCCCGATTCGTTTGGCTTTCTCCTACAATGAGCAGTTCTTC.

The chain employs TRBV27 and TRBJ2-5, with a tentative D call TRBD1 (6 bases). V lost 2 bases and J 7 bases, leaving 11 bases between the germline ends. CDR1 MNHEY and CDR2 SMNVEV come from the germline V gene (reference sequence). The CDR3 runs to 13 residues. This CDR3 is CASSLQGRGTQYF. The CDR3 coding sequence is TGTGCCAGCAGTTTACAGGGGCGCGGGACCCAGTACTTC.